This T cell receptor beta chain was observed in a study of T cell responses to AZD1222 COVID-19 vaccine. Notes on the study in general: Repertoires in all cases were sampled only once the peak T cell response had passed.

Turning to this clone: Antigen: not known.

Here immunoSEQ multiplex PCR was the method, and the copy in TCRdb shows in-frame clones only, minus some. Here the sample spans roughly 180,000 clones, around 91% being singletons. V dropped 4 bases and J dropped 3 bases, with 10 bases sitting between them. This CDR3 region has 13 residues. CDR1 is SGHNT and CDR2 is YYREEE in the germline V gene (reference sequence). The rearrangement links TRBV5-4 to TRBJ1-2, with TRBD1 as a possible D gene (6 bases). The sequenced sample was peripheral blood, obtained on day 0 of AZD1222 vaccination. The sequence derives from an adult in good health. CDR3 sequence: CASSAGADYGYTF. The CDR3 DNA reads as TGTGCCAGCAGCGCGGGGGCGGACTATGGCTACACCTTC. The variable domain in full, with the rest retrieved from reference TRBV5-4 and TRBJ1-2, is ETGVTQSPTHLIKTRGQQVTLRCSSQSGHNTVSWYQQALGQGPQFIFQYYREEENGRGNFPPRFSGLQFPNYSSELNVNALELDDSALYLCASSAGADYGYTFGSGTRLTVV.